These T cell receptor beta chains were read from a single sample in a study of blood T cells in healthy people across ages. MiXCR, run by TCRdb on the 5' RACE reads, gives a single entry per CDR3 protein. The sample lists about 720,000 distinct CDR3 sequences, around 25% occurring once. The same specimen was also included in a second study, on T cells of mothers and their children.

The sequencing sample was made of blood. All receptors come from a boy aged 10-17 years in good health. Each CDR3 is given with its conserved first and last residue. D genes are given only for firm matches. Rows may omit the clone size; those that give it use once, few, many or a size class.

TRBJ1-4	TRBV7-6	few	-	CASSLDWGFNEKLFF	TGTGCCAGCAGCTTAGACTGGGGGTTTAATGAAAAACTGTTTTTT
TRBJ2-2	TRBV7-6	-	-	CASSLAGPGRTWSTGELFF	TGTGCCAGCAGCTTAGCGGGACCTGGGAGAACCTGGTCTACCGGGGAGCTGTTTTTT
TRBJ2-3	TRBV5-6	many	TRBD1	CASSLGDRGSTDTQYF	TGTGCCAGCAGCTTGGGGGACAGGGGGAGCACAGATACGCAGTATTTT
TRBJ2-7	TRBV15	many	-	CATSRDPGALSYEQYF	TGTGCCACCAGCAGAGATCCGGGGGCCCTATCCTACGAGCAGTACTTC
TRBJ2-5	TRBV7-9	-	-	CASSRDLRWETQYF	TGTGCCAGCAGCCGGGACCTCAGGTGGGAGACCCAGTACTTC
TRBJ1-4	TRBV10-3	-	-	CAISDGTTNEKLFF	TGTGCCATCAGTGACGGAACAACTAATGAAAAACTGTTTTTT
TRBJ1-2	TRBV2	-	-	CASSPETGLGNYGYTF	TGTGCCAGCAGTCCGGAGACAGGTCTAGGAAACTATGGCTACACCTTC
TRBJ2-5	TRBV4-3	few	-	CASSQALEETQYF	TGCGCCAGCAGCCAAGCGTTGGAAGAGACCCAGTACTTC
TRBJ2-7	TRBV3-1	few	TRBD1	CASSLISGTGGYEQYF	TGTGCCAGCAGCCTCATATCCGGGACAGGGGGCTACGAGCAGTACTTC
TRBJ2-7	TRBV20-1	few	-	CSARVLTDINYEQYF	TGCAGTGCTAGAGTCTTGACTGATATAAACTACGAGCAGTACTTC
TRBJ2-2	TRBV7-9	-	-	CASKRDHPTGELFF	TGTGCCAGCAAAAGGGACCATCCCACCGGGGAGCTGTTTTTT
TRBJ2-7	TRBV28	-	-	CASTLGGYEQYF	TGTGCCAGCACTCTAGGGGGTTACGAGCAGTACTTC
TRBJ2-7	TRBV4-1	-	-	CASSQVTYYEQYF	TGCGCCAGCAGCCAAGTGACCTACTACGAGCAGTACTTC
TRBJ2-7	TRBV20-1	-	-	CSPTSRAPSHEQYF	TGCAGTCCCACATCGCGTGCACCCTCCCACGAGCAGTACTTC
TRBJ2-6	TRBV12-3/TRBV12-4	-	TRBD1	CASSFTQGARGANVLTF	TGTGCCAGCAGTTTCACTCAGGGGGCGAGAGGGGCCAACGTCCTGACTTTC
TRBJ1-5	TRBV12-3/TRBV12-4	few	-	CASSTQSTQPQHF	TGTGCCAGCAGTACACAGAGCACTCAGCCCCAGCATTTT
TRBJ2-7	TRBV28	few	TRBD2	CASSPWTSGVIGEQYF	TGTGCCAGCAGTCCCTGGACTAGCGGGGTCATAGGCGAGCAGTACTTC
TRBJ2-7	TRBV27	few	-	CASSHQGSSYEQCF	TGTGCCAGCAGTCACCAGGGGTCCTCCTACGAGCAGTGCTTC
TRBJ1-2	TRBV29-1	few	-	CSVEALEGYTF	TGCAGCGTTGAGGCCCTAGAAGGCTACACCTTC
TRBJ2-1	TRBV20-1	-	TRBD2	CSASLLAEYNEQFF	TGCAGTGCTAGTCTCCTAGCGGAGTACAATGAGCAGTTCTTC
TRBJ2-3	TRBV9	-	TRBD2	CASSVTGTSGREADTQYF	TGTGCCAGCAGCGTTACCGGGACTAGCGGGAGGGAGGCAGATACGCAGTATTTT
TRBJ2-7	TRBV5-1	-	TRBD2	CASSLETSGSYEQYF	TGCGCCAGCAGCTTGGAGACTAGCGGGAGCTACGAGCAGTACTTC
TRBJ2-1	TRBV7-9	few	TRBD1	CASGLSGGRNEQFF	TGTGCCAGCGGCTTGTCAGGGGGCAGGAATGAGCAGTTCTTC
TRBJ2-1	TRBV9	-	-	CASSVAGHQDISTYNEQFF	TGTGCCAGCAGCGTAGCGGGACACCAGGACATTTCAACCTACAATGAGCAGTTCTTC
TRBJ2-7	TRBV4-1	few	-	CASSQETGGPREQYF	TGCGCCAGCAGCCAAGAGACCGGGGGCCCTCGGGAGCAGTACTTC
TRBJ2-3	TRBV10-3	-	-	CAISDYPRALSHTDTQYF	TGTGCCATCAGTGATTACCCCAGGGCCCTCTCCCACACAGATACGCAGTATTTT
TRBJ2-5	TRBV29-1	many	TRBD2	CSAPQGTSGIGTQYF	TGCAGCGCCCCTCAAGGGACTAGCGGGATCGGGACCCAGTACTTC
TRBJ1-1	TRBV13	-	-	CASSDRGFGTEAFF	TGTGCCAGCAGCGATAGGGGATTCGGCACTGAAGCTTTCTTT
TRBJ2-1	TRBV7-3	few	-	CASSLMELNEQFF	TGTGCCAGCAGCTTAATGGAGCTCAATGAGCAGTTCTTC
TRBJ1-2	TRBV6-5	-	-	CASSYGGSRAYGYTF	TGTGCCAGCAGTTACGGTGGTTCGAGGGCATATGGCTACACCTTC
TRBJ2-1	TRBV7-8	few	TRBD2	CASRPLAGAYNEQFF	TGTGCCAGCAGGCCCCTAGCGGGAGCCTACAATGAGCAGTTCTTC
TRBJ1-3	TRBV2	-	-	CASSVPGHYSGNTIYF	TGTGCCAGCAGTGTCCCAGGTCACTACTCTGGAAACACCATATATTTT
TRBJ2-7	TRBV4-3	-	TRBD2	CASSQERTSGDEQYF	TGCGCCAGCAGCCAGGAAAGGACTAGTGGTGACGAGCAGTACTTC
TRBJ1-6	TRBV7-2	-	TRBD1	CASSSATQGATPLHF	TGTGCCAGCAGCTCGGCAACTCAGGGGGCTACACCCCTCCACTTT
TRBJ1-6	TRBV9	few	TRBD1	CASSLGQDGNSPLHF	TGTGCCAGCAGCCTAGGACAGGACGGTAATTCACCCCTCCACTTT
TRBJ1-2	TRBV4-1	-	-	CASSQGEGDPNYGYTF	TGCGCCAGCAGCCAAGGAGAAGGAGACCCTAACTATGGCTACACCTTC
TRBJ2-3	TRBV12-3/TRBV12-4	-	TRBD2	CASSFGPLTSGSGDTQYF	TGTGCCAGCAGTTTCGGGCCTCTGACTAGCGGGAGTGGGGATACGCAGTATTTT
TRBJ2-1	TRBV7-7	-	-	CASSQSPAAFSYNEQFF	TGTGCTAGCAGCCAATCCCCGGCCGCGTTCTCCTACAATGAGCAGTTCTTC
TRBJ2-1	TRBV29-1	-	-	CSVPREISSYNEQFF	TGCAGCGTTCCGCGCGAGATTAGCTCCTACAATGAGCAGTTCTTC
TRBJ2-3	TRBV15	-	-	CATSRARLDSTDTQYF	TGTGCCACCAGCAGAGCCCGACTAGATTCCACAGATACGCAGTATTTT
TRBJ2-5	TRBV10-2	-	-	CASSESVSEETQYF	TGCGCCAGCAGTGAGTCGGTCTCGGAAGAGACCCAGTACTTC
TRBJ2-7	TRBV20-1	few	TRBD1	CSAEGGQGGYEQYF	TGCAGTGCGGAGGGTGGACAGGGGGGCTACGAGCAGTACTTC
TRBJ2-3	TRBV9	few	TRBD2	CASSLLGGSDTQYF	TGCGCCAGCAGCCTGCTGGGAGGGTCGGATACGCAGTATTTT